This record looks at one T cell receptor beta chain sequence and its context. What it binds is not known. The sample belongs to a study of beta chain features in type 1 diabetes. Looking at the study overall: The samples had roughly 110 million sorted cells examined in all. Broader study findings: The analysis here could not establish whether HLA type shapes TCRB rearrangement. TCRB CDR3 length was moderately but significantly reduced in all four CD4+ subsets of Type 1 diabetes patients.

Reverse transcribing all isolated RNA meant expressed TCRB transcripts were sequenced. The data were produced by immunoSEQ multiplex PCR, yet TCRdb's version contains in-frame clones alone and is incomplete. Of 300,000 to 450,000 clones in the sample, less than 20% were seen once. The ends were cut back, 5 bases at V and 8 bases at J, with 15 bases in the middle. From germline, CDR1 is SGHTA and CDR2 FQGNSA. The CDR3 is made up of 14 amino acids. This sequence originates from a woman between 18 and 30 years old in good health. The sequencing sample was made of naive CD4+ T cells from blood. V is TRBV7-2 and J is TRBJ1-4; perhaps TRBD1 as D (5 bases). The CDR3 here is CASSRDRFAEKLFF. The CDR3 region has the DNA TGTGCCAGCAGCCGCGACAGATTCGCCGAAAAACTGTTTTTT.